Below, 13 T cell receptor beta chains from the same sample are listed, as sequenced in a study of blood T cells in healthy people across ages. The second PCR ran about 6 to 11 cycles with a sample-barcoded 5' primer and J-beta primers. TCRdb recomputed calls from the 5' RACE reads with MiXCR, one row per CDR3 protein. The table records roughly 1.6 million distinct CDR3 sequences, 30% to 40% of them present only once. The sequenced sample was blood. These receptors were obtained from a woman in her thirties in good health.

Points on this clonotype: A read error may explain this, as a much larger clone is one base away. The rearrangement joins TRBV10-3 to TRBJ2-1, with 10 nucleotides matching TRBD2. The CDR3 is 16 residues long. From germline, CDR1 is ENHRY and CDR2 SYGVKD. Losses at the gene ends were 4 bases for V and 3 bases for J; bases not matched to a gene: 6. The CDR3 region has the DNA TGTGCCATCAGTGGGAGAACTAGCGGGAACTACAATGAGCAGTTCTTC. It encodes CAISGRTSGNYNEQFF.

This clonotype was counted ten times or more. V is TRBV4-1 and J is TRBJ2-3; 8 bases agree with TRBD2. V dropped 0 bases and J dropped 0; count of bases not matched to a gene: 8. Per the germline V gene, CDR1 is MGHRA and CDR2 is YSYEKL. The CDR3 totals 18 residues. CDR3 sequence (DNA): TGCGCCAGCAGCCAAGAGAACATTAGCGGGGACAGCACAGATACGCAGTATTTT. Protein product: CASSQENISGDSTDTQYF.

The chain couples TRBV20-1 to TRBJ2-5, with D maybe TRBD1 (6 bases). The J call may be mistaken, given a closer DNA end match to TRBJ2-7. The CDR3 runs to 11 residues. The germline CDR1 and CDR2 sequences are DFQATT and SNEGSKA (reference sequence). CDR3 nucleotide sequence: TGCAGTGCCTCCCAGGGGAACGAGCAGTACTTC. It yields the protein CSASQGNEQYF.

This clonotype was seen a few times. V gene TRBV4-1 combines with J gene TRBJ1-6, with 7 bases identical to TRBD1. CDR1 MGHRA and CDR2 YSYEKL come from the germline V gene. The V gene end was trimmed by 0 bases and the J gene end by 8 bases; junction bases not matched to a gene: 7. This CDR3 is 16 amino acids long. This chain's CDR3 is CASSQDAGGGDSPLHF. In nucleotides, the CDR3 is TGCGCCAGCAGCCAAGATGCGGGAGGGGGCGATTCACCCCTCCACTTT.

Only a few counts were recorded for this clonotype. The CDR3 loop reads CASSAGLELETQYF. CDR3 nucleotide sequence: TGCGCCAGCAGCGCGGGCCTTGAACTAGAGACCCAGTACTTC. The V gene is TRBV5-1, the J gene TRBJ2-7, with D perhaps matching TRBD2 (5 bases). The better agreement between TRBJ2-5 and the DNA end casts doubt on the J call. Germline V lookup: CDR1 SGHRS, CDR2 YFSETQ. CDR3 length: 14 amino acids.

The chain uses TRBV6-2 or TRBV6-3 and TRBJ2-1, with no clear D. CDR3 size: 14 residues. Trimming took off 6 bases at V and 6 bases at J, with 15 bases between the two ends. Per germline, CDR1 MNHEY and CDR2 SVGEGT. CDR3 region: CASSVRNLGNEQFF. CDR3 nucleotides: TGTGCCAGCAGCGTTAGGAACCTAGGCAATGAGCAGTTCTTC.

The chain carries TRBV7-9 and TRBJ1-2; D remains ambiguous. Deletions cut 2 bases from V and 6 bases from J, with 4 bases between. CDR3 length: 11 residues. Germline V gene sequence: CDR1 SEHNR, CDR2 FQNEAQ (reference sequence). The CDR3 reads CASSLWDGYTF. For the CDR3, the DNA is TGTGCCAGCAGCTTATGGGATGGCTACACCTTC.

The gene calls are TRBV28 and TRBJ2-5, with 10 bases identical to TRBD2. V gave up 7 bases and J gave up 5 bases; unmatched junction bases: 13. Germline V lookup: CDR1 MDHEN, CDR2 SYDVKM. The CDR3 is 16 amino acids. The CDR3 reads CASNAPLAGEGETQYF. DNA for the CDR3: TGTGCCAGCAACGCCCCGCTAGCGGGAGAGGGGGAGACCCAGTACTTC.

The chain uses TRBV6-5 and TRBJ2-4, with TRBD2 identical over 12 bases. The CDR3 loop spans 19 amino acids. Germline CDR1 MNHEY, CDR2 SVGAGI. Trimming removed 7 bases from V and 0 bases from J; junction bases left unmatched: 13. The CDR3 region is CASIINGLAGPLAKNIQYF. CDR3 bases: TGTGCCAGCATTATAAATGGACTAGCGGGGCCACTAGCCAAAAACATTCAGTACTTC.

This clonotype was seen a few times. The chain uses TRBV6-1 and TRBJ1-5; D perhaps matches TRBD1 (5 bases). Trimming shortened V by 9 bases and J by 4 bases, and 16 bases separated the two germline ends. Looked up from germline, CDR1 is MNHNS and CDR2 is SASEGT. This CDR3 is built from 14 residues. The DNA of the CDR3 is TGTGCCAGTTCGGACCTGCGGGGGAATCAGCCCCAGCATTTT. Its translation: CASSDLRGNQPQHF.

This chain joins TRBV7-3 and TRBJ1-5, with 10 bases that match TRBD1. The CDR3 has 19 residues. The V and J ends lost 5 bases and 2 bases, in that order; junction bases with no gene match: 15. Germline V gene sequence: CDR1 SGHTA, CDR2 FQGTGA. The CDR3 nucleotides read TGTGCCAGCAGCCTCTCCCGGACAGGGGGAGAGTGCGGCAATCAGCCCCAGCATTTT. It specifies CASSLSRTGGECGNQPQHF. The full variable domain, its missing parts supplied by reference TRBV7-3 and TRBJ1-5, is GAGVSQTPSNKVTEKGKYVELRCDPISGHTALYWYRQSLGQGPEFLIYFQGTGAADDSGLPNDRFFAVRPEGSVSTLKIQRTERGDSAVYLCASSLSRTGGECGNQPQHFGDGTRLSIL.

This clonotype occurred a few times. The chain is built from TRBV20-1 and TRBJ2-3; the D is unclear. Trimming shortened V by 0 bases and J by 6 bases, and 22 bases separated the two germline ends. Germline CDR1 reads DFQATT; CDR2 reads SNEGSKA (reference sequence). This CDR3 spans 17 amino acids. The CDR3 bases are TGCAGTGCTAGAGATCCGCCCGGTGGGTCGATCGGGGATACGCAGTATTTT. Encoded protein: CSARDPPGGSIGDTQYF.

The V call is TRBV5-1, the J call TRBJ2-5; the D gene is possibly TRBD2 (6 bases). Trimming pared 0 bases from V and 11 bases from J, leaving 17 bases between. Germline loops: CDR1 SGHRS, CDR2 YFSETQ. The CDR3 covers 14 residues. CDR3 nucleotides: TGCGCCAGCAGCTTGGTTGGGAGTTCGGGAGAGCAGTACTTC. Its translation is CASSLVGSSGEQYF.